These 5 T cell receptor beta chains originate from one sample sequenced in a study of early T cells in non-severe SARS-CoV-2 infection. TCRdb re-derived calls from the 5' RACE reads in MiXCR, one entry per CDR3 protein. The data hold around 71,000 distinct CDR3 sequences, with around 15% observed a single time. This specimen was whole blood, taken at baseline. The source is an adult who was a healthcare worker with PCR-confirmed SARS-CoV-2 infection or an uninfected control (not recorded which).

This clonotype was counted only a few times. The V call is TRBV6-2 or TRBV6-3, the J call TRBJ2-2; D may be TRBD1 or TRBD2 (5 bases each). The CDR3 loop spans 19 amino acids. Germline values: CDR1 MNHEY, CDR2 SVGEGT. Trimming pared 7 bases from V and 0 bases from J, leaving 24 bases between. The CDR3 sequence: CASTPSLRDPAPNTGELFF. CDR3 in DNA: TGTGCCAGCACCCCCTCTCTACGGGACCCTGCTCCGAACACCGGGGAGCTGTTTTTT.

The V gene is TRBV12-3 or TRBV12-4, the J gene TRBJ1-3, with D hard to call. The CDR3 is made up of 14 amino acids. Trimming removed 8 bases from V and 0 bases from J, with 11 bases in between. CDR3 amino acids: CASRDWSSGNTIYF. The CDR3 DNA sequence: TGTGCCAGCCGAGACTGGAGCTCTGGAAACACCATATATTTT.

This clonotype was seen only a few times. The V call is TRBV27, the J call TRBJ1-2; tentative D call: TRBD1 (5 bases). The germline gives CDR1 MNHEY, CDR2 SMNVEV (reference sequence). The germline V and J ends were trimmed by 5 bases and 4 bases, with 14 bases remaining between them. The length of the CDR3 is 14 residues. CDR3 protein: CASSPPDSSYGYTF. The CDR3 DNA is TGTGCCAGCAGTCCTCCAGACAGCTCCTATGGCTACACCTTC.

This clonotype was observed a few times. The CDR3: CASSQGSGSSYEQYF. CDR3 in DNA: TGCGCCAGCAGCCAGGGATCGGGTAGCTCCTACGAGCAGTACTTC. This rearrangement joins TRBV4-1 to TRBJ2-7; D is unresolved. V was cut by 3 bases and J by 0 bases, with 12 bases left in between. The CDR3 has 15 amino acids. Per the germline V gene, CDR1 is MGHRA and CDR2 is YSYEKL.

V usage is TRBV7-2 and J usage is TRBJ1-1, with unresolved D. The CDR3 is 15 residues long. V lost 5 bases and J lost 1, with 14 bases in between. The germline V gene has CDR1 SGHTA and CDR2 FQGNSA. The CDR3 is CASSISPSANTEAFF. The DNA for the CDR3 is TGTGCCAGCAGCATCAGTCCCAGCGCGAACACTGAAGCTTTCTTT.